These 16 T cell receptor beta chains came from one sample sequenced in a study of radiation and T cells in renal cell carcinoma. Specified time point: blood 2 weeks post-SBRT. The treatment was: 15 Gy SBRT to primary tumor, nephrectomy 4 weeks later. The assay was immunoSEQ multiplex PCR, and TCRdb's table has in-frame clones only and misses some. This sample has some 150,000 clones; about 91% occur once, and the top ten carry roughly 13%. Material: blood, obtained from a patient whose treatment included radiotherapy and nephrectomy. The receptors derive from a woman between 50 and 59 years old with renal cell carcinoma.

The chain is built from TRBV7-8 and TRBJ1-1; unclear D gene. The CDR3 spans 11 residues. The V gene's germline CDR1 is SGHVS and CDR2 FQNEAQ. Between the trimmed V and J ends, which lost 6 bases and 5 bases, there was a span of 7 bases. CDR3 sequence reads: CASRASTEAFF. CDR3 DNA: TGTGCCAGCAGAGCAAGTACTGAAGCTTTCTTT.

The rearrangement joins TRBV5-1 to TRBJ2-1; no reliable D call. Germline assignment: CDR1 SGHRS and CDR2 YFSETQ. The CDR3 is 14 amino acids. V gave up 5 bases and J gave up 5 bases, with 14 bases separating them. The CDR3 coding sequence is TGCGCCAGCAGGGCTCAGTGGGCAGACAATGAGCAGTTCTTC. It is translated as CASRAQWADNEQFF.

The chain uses TRBV7-8 and TRBJ2-2; 7 positions agree with TRBD1. V lost 6 bases to trimming and J lost 5 bases; unmatched junction nucleotides: 9. This CDR3 has 15 residues. In germline, CDR1 is SGHVS, CDR2 FQNEAQ. DNA for the CDR3: TGTGCCAGCAGACCCGGGACAGAAAGAACCGGGGAGCTGTTTTTT. This sequence encodes CASRPGTERTGELFF.

The V and J genes are TRBV5-1 and TRBJ2-1; D is tentatively TRBD1 or TRBD2 (6 bases each). The CDR3 spans 16 residues. Germline CDR1 and CDR2: SGHRS and YFSETQ. Trimming cost V 0 bases and J 2 bases, with 12 bases left between them. DNA for the CDR3: TGCGCCAGCAGCTTGGCCGGAGGGGGGACCTACAATGAGCAGTTCTTC. Protein product: CASSLAGGGTYNEQFF. The whole variable domain, remainder taken from reference TRBV5-1 and TRBJ2-1, is KAGVTQTPRYLIKTRGQQVTLSCSPISGHRSVSWYQQTPGQGLQFLFEYFSETQRNKGNFPGRFSGRQFSNSRSEMNVSTLELGDSALYLCASSLAGGGTYNEQFFGPGTRLTVL.

The chain links TRBV14 to TRBJ2-7, with D possibly TRBD1 on 6 matching bases. In germline, CDR1 is SGHDN, CDR2 FVKESK. V was pared by 1 base and J by 0 bases, with 19 bases between. This CDR3 is 18 amino acids long. In nucleotides, the CDR3 is TGTGCCAGCAGCCAAGGGTGGCCCGGACAGATCAGCTCCTACGAGCAGTACTTC. Its translation is CASSQGWPGQISSYEQYF.

The V and J genes are TRBV5-1 and TRBJ2-1; 8 nucleotides match TRBD2. The ends lost 4 bases at V and 4 bases at J; junction bases unmatched: 7. CDR3 length: 15 amino acids. The germline V gene has CDR1 SGHRS and CDR2 YFSETQ. CDR3 protein: CASSLGRGGYNEQFF. The CDR3 coding sequence is TGCGCCAGCAGCCTTGGACGGGGGGGTTACAATGAGCAGTTCTTC.

The J gene is TRBJ1-1, the V gene TRBV6-6; possible D gene TRBD1, 5 bases. The CDR3 loop spans 13 amino acids. Trimming took 6 bases from V and 1 from J, leaving 9 bases between them. CDR1 is MNHNY, CDR2 SVGAGI, per germline (reference sequence). In DNA, the CDR3 is TGTGCCAGCAGCTCTGACAGGAACACTGAAGCTTTCTTT. This sequence encodes CASSSDRNTEAFF.

The J gene is TRBJ1-5, the V gene TRBV19; a possible D gene is TRBD1 (5 bases). This CDR3 has 17 residues. The V end was cut by 7 bases, the J end by 1 base, with 20 bases between. Germline V CDR1 and CDR2: LNHDA, SQIVND (reference sequence). For the CDR3, the DNA is TGTGCCAGTATTGAGACCCCACTCGAGGGGAGCAATCAGCCCCAGCATTTT. It translates to CASIETPLEGSNQPQHF.

This clone was picked up a small number of times. The chain employs TRBV29-1 and TRBJ1-1; D not resolved. CDR1 SQVTM and CDR2 ANQGSEA come from the germline V gene. The CDR3 loop spans 15 amino acids. Deletions cut 4 bases from V and 2 bases from J, with 17 bases between. CDR3 coding DNA: TGCAGCGTTGGGTCCAAAGGTGGGGTAAACACTGAAGCTTTCTTT. Translating it yields CSVGSKGGVNTEAFF.

The chain joins TRBV6-1 to TRBJ1-5, with D uncertain. Per the germline V gene, CDR1 is MNHNS and CDR2 is SASEGT. This CDR3 spans 14 amino acids. With 1 base removed from V and 3 bases from J, the gap between germline ends came to 7 bases. The chain's CDR3 is CASSEGQVNQPQHF. The CDR3 DNA sequence: TGTGCCAGCAGTGAAGGACAAGTCAATCAGCCCCAGCATTTT.

DNA of the CDR3: TGTGCCAGCAGCGGGAAGACTAGCGGGGGGCGAAAGGGAATGACAGATACGCAGTATTTT. Translation gives CASSGKTSGGRKGMTDTQYF. The chain recombines TRBV9 with TRBJ2-3; 13 positions match TRBD2. V was clipped by 3 bases and J by 3 bases; unmatched bases: 16. Germline V lookup: CDR1 SGDLS, CDR2 YYNGEE. The CDR3 has 20 amino acids.

The V call is TRBV6-5, the J call TRBJ2-5; 8 positions match TRBD1. V shed 6 bases and J 5 bases; nucleotides not matched to a gene: 8. The CDR3 extends over 14 amino acids. Germline-derived CDR1 and CDR2 are MNHEY and SVGAGI. The DNA of the CDR3 is TGTGCCAGCAGCCAACGCAGGGGGCGGGAGACCCAGTACTTC. Translation: CASSQRRGRETQYF.

The CDR3 region has the DNA TGTGCCAGCAGCCCTCCGGGGGGAAATTCACCCCTCCACTTT. This translates into CASSPPGGNSPLHF. J is TRBJ1-6 and V is TRBV7-9; perhaps TRBD1 as D (5 bases). The CDR3 length is 14 residues. Germline V gives CDR1 SEHNR, CDR2 FQNEAQ (reference sequence). The ends were cut back, 5 bases at V and 7 bases at J, with 12 bases in the middle.

The V gene is TRBV25-1, the J gene TRBJ1-2; 9 bases are shared with TRBD1. Germline CDR1 MGHDK, CDR2 SYGVNS. This CDR3 has 17 residues. The V and J ends lost 2 bases and 1 base, in that order; junction bases with no gene match: 8. The CDR3 bases are TGTGCCAGCAGTGAAAGTGAGACAGGGGGACTTAACTATGGCTACACCTTC. Translated: CASSESETGGLNYGYTF.

The chain uses TRBV7-2 and TRBJ2-7, with D hard to call. Germline CDR1 is SGHTA and CDR2 is FQGNSA. The V and J ends lost 5 bases and 1 base respectively, with 12 bases between them. This CDR3 is 14 amino acids long. CDR3 in DNA: TGTGCCAGCAGCGCCAGAACGGTTTCCTACGAGCAGTACTTC. This sequence encodes CASSARTVSYEQYF.

The CDR3: CASSPGTGGDEQFF. The CDR3 nucleotides read TGCGCCAGCAGTCCCGGGACAGGCGGGGATGAGCAGTTCTTC. This chain connects TRBV5-1 to TRBJ2-1; 8 bases fit TRBD1. Trimming took 5 bases from V and 8 from J; bases not matched to a gene: 9. Germline loops: CDR1 SGHRS, CDR2 YFSETQ. CDR3 length: 14 amino acids.